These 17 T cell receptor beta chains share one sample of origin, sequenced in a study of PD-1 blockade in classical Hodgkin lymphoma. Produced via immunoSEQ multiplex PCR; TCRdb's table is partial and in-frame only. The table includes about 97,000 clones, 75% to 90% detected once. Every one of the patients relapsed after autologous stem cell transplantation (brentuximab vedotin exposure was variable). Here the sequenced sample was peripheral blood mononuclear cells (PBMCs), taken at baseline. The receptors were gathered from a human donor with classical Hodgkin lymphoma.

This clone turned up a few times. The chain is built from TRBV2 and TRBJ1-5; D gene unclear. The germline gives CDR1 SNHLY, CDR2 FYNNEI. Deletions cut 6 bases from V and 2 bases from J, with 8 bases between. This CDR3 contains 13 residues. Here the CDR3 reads CASRVFGNQPQHF. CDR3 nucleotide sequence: TGTGCCAGCAGGGTGTTTGGCAATCAGCCCCAGCATTTT.

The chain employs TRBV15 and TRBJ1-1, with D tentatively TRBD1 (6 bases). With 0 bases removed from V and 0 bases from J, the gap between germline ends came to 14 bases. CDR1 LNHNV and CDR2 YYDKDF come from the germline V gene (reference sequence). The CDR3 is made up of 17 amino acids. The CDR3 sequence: CATSRDQGGFMNTEAFF. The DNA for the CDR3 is TGTGCCACCAGCAGAGATCAAGGGGGGTTCATGAACACTGAAGCTTTCTTT.

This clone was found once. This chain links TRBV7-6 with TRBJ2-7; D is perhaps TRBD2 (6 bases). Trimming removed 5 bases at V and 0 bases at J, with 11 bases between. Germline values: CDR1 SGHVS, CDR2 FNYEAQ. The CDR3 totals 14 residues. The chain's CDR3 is CASSPGLSSYEQYF. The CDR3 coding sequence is TGTGCCAGCAGCCCGGGACTCAGCTCCTACGAGCAGTACTTC.

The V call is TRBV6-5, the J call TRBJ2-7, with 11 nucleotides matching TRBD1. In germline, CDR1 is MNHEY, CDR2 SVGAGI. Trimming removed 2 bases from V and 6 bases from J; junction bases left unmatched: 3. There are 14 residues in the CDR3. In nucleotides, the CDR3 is TGTGCCAGCAGTTACGGGACAGGGGGGCTCGAGCAGTACTTC. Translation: CASSYGTGGLEQYF.

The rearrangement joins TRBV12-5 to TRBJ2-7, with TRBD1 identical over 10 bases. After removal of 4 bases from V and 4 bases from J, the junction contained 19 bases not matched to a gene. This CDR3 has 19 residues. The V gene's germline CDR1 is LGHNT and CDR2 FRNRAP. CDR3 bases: TGTGCTAGTGGTTCCCTGGGACAGGGGATATACGCAAGGGCGTACGAGCAGTACTTC. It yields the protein CASGSLGQGIYARAYEQYF. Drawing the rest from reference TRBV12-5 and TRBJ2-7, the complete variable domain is DARVTQTPRHKVTEMGQEVTMRCQPILGHNTVFWYRQTMMQGLELLAYFRNRAPLDDSGMPKDRFSAEMPDATLATLKIQPSEPRDSAVYFCASGSLGQGIYARAYEQYFGPGTRLTVT.

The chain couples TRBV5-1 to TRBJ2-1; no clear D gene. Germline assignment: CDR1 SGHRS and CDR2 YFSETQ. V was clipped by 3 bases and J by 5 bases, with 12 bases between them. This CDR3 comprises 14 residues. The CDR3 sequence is CASSWGRVDNEQFF. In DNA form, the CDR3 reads TGCGCCAGCAGCTGGGGTAGGGTGGACAATGAGCAGTTCTTC.

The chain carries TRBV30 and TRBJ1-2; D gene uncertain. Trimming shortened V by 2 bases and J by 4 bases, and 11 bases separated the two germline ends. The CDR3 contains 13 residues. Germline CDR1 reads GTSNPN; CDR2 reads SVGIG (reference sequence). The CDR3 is CAWSTAAFYGYTF. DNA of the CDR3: TGTGCCTGGAGTACGGCTGCTTTCTATGGCTACACCTTC.

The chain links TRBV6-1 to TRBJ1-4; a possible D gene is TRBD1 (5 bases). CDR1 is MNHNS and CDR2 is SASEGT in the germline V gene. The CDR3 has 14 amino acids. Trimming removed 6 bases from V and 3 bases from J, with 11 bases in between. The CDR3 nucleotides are TGTGCCAGCAGCCCAGGGTTGGCTAATGAAAAACTGTTTTTT. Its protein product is CASSPGLANEKLFF.

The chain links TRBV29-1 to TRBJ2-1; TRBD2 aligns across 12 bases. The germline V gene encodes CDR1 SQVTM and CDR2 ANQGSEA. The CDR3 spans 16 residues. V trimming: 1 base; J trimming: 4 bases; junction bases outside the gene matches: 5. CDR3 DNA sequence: TGCAGCGTTGAAGGGGCTAGCGGGAGGGGTTACAATGAGCAGTTCTTC. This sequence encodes CSVEGASGRGYNEQFF.

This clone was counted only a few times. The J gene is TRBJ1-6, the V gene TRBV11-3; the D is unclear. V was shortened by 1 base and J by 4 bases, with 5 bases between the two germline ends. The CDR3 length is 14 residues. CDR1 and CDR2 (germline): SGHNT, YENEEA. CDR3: CASSLGLYNSPLHF. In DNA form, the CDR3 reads TGTGCCAGCAGCTTAGGACTATATAATTCACCCCTCCACTTT.

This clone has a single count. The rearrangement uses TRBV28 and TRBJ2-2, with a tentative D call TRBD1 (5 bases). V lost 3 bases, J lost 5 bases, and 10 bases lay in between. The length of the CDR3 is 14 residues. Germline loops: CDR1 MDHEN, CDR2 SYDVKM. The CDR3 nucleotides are TGTGCCAGCAGTTTCGCAGGGTCGACCGGGGAGCTGTTTTTT. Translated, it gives CASSFAGSTGELFF. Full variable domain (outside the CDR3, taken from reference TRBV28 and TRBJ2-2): DVKVTQSSRYLVKRTGEKVFLECVQDMDHENMFWYRQDPGLGLRLIYFSYDVKMKEKGDIPEGYSVSREKKERFSLILESASTNQTSMYLCASSFAGSTGELFFGEGSRLTVL.

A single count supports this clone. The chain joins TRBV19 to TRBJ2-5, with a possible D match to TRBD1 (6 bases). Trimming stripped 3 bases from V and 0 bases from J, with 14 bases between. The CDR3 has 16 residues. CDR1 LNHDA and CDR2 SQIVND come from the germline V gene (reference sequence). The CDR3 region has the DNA TGTGCCAGTAGTATTCGGAGACAGGAGAACCAAGAGACCCAGTACTTC. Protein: CASSIRRQENQETQYF.

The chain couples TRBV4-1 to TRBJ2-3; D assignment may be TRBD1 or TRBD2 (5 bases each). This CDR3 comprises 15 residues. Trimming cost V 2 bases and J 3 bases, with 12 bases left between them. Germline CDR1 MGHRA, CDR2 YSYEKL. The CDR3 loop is CASSQQGDGTDTQYF. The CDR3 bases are TGCGCCAGCAGCCAACAAGGGGACGGAACAGATACGCAGTATTTT.

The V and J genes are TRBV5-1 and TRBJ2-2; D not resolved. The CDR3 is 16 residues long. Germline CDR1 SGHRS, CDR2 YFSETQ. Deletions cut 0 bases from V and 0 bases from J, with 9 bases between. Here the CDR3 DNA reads TGCGCCAGCAGCTTGGAGATGCGAGCGAACACCGGGGAGCTGTTTTTT. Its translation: CASSLEMRANTGELFF. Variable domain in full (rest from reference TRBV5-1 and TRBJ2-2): KAGVTQTPRYLIKTRGQQVTLSCSPISGHRSVSWYQQTPGQGLQFLFEYFSETQRNKGNFPGRFSGRQFSNSRSEMNVSTLELGDSALYLCASSLEMRANTGELFFGEGSRLTVL.

CDR3 region: CASSPGLAEWETQYF. In DNA form, the CDR3 reads TGTGCCAGCAGCCCGGGACTAGCGGAATGGGAGACCCAGTACTTC. The chain joins TRBV9 to TRBJ2-5; TRBD2 matches at 11 bases. Per germline, CDR1 SGDLS and CDR2 YYNGEE. V was clipped by 4 bases and J by 5 bases; unmatched bases: 7. The CDR3 has 15 residues.

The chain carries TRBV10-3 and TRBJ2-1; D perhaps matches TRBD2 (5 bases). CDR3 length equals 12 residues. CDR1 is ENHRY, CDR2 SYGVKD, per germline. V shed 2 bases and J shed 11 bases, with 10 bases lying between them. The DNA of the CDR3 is TGTGCCATCAGTGAGGGACTGGAAAAGCAGTTCTTC. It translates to CAISEGLEKQFF.

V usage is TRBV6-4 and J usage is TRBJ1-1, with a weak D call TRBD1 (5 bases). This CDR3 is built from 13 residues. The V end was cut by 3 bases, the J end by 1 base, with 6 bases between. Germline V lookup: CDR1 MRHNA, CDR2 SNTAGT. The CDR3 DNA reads TGTGCCAGCAGTGAACAGGCGAACACTGAAGCTTTCTTT. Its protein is CASSEQANTEAFF.